Listed here is a single T cell receptor beta chain. Sequenced by immunoSEQ multiplex PCR; TCRdb stores in-frame clones only, minus some. Among 250,000 to 350,000 clones, 60% to 80% were seen once, and the ten largest hold about 5.3%. The sample belongs to a study of cytotoxic CD8 clonotypes in ibrutinib-treated CLL. Trimming removed 1 base from V and 2 bases from J, with 9 bases in between. Germline loops: CDR1 SGHTA, CDR2 FQGTGA. The CDR3 totals 16 residues. The V gene is TRBV7-3, the J gene TRBJ1-6, with a weak D call TRBD1 (5 bases). The receptor's source is a human donor with chronic lymphocytic leukemia. The specimen was PBMCs, collected at disease progression, from a patient treated with ibrutinib. The CDR3 sequence: CASSLKGRPYNSPLHF. The CDR3 DNA reads as TGTGCCAGCAGCTTAAAGGGGCGACCCTATAATTCACCCCTCCACTTT.